The present entry profiles one T cell receptor beta chain with its context. The data were taken from a study of beta chain features in type 1 diabetes. Per donor, one heparinised blood draw averaged about 110 mL. Sorting that relied on CD45RO/CCR7/CD25/CD127/CD95/CD27 yielded CD4+ naive, central memory, regulatory and stem cell-like memory cells. Of the isolated RNA, all was reverse transcribed, and so the sequenced material was expressed TCRB transcripts. Repertoires were generated with immunoSEQ multiplex PCR, while TCRdb's copy carries only in-frame clones and drops some. The table shows 300,000 to 350,000 clones, with 20% occurring only once. Trimming removed 6 bases at V and 0 bases at J, with 16 bases between. In germline, CDR1 is SGHNT, CDR2 YYREEE (reference sequence). The CDR3 runs 16 residues.

Specimen: naive CD4+ T cells from blood. The clonotype comes from a woman between 18 and 30 years old in good health. The chain joins TRBV5-4 to TRBJ1-3; tentative D call: TRBD1 (6 bases). CDR3 residues: CASKDRTGSSGNTIYF. CDR3 DNA: TGTGCCAGCAAAGACCGTACAGGGTCCTCTGGAAACACCATATATTTT.